The present T cell receptor (beta chain) was sequenced within a study of cytomegalovirus exposure and HLA in healthy donors. The PCR used 60 Vbeta and 13 Jbeta primers. The repertoire was sequenced with immunoSEQ multiplex PCR; TCRdb's copy has only in-frame clones and lacks some. The table has approximately 150,000 clones, around 84% seen once. Remarks on this clone: Its antigen is as yet unknown.

Study findings and constraints: Reports credit the classifier with highly specific, highly sensitive diagnosis of cytomegalovirus status.

V gave up 8 bases and J gave up 0 bases; unmatched junction bases: 5. CDR1 MNHNS and CDR2 SASEGT come from the germline V gene. This CDR3 has 14 amino acids. This chain links TRBV6-1 with TRBJ1-1; 8 nucleotides match TRBD1. The TCR was taken from a boy aged 2 to 10 in good health and CMV-seronegative. Sequencing was done on a sample of PBMCs. CDR3 sequence: CASLNRGVNTEAFF. In DNA, the CDR3 is TGTGCCAGCCTAAACAGGGGGGTGAACACTGAAGCTTTCTTT.